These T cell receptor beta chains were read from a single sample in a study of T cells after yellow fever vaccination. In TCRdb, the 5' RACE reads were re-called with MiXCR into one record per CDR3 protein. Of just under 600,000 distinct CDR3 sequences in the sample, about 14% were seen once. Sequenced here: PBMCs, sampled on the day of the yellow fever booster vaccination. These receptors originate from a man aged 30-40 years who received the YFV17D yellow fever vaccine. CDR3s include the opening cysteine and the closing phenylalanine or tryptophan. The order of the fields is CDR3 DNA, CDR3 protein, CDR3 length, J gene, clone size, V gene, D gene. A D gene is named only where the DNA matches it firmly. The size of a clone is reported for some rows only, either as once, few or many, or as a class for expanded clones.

CDR3nt: TGCAGTGCTACGGGGGGCAGCGGAACCACAGATACGCAGTATTTT; CDR3aa: CSATGGSGTTDTQYF; len: 15; j_gene: TRBJ2-3; abundance: few; v_gene: TRBV20-1; d_gene: .
CDR3nt: TGTGCCAGCAGGCCCTTAAGGAACACCGGGGAGCTGTTTTTT; CDR3aa: CASRPLRNTGELFF; len: 14; j_gene: TRBJ2-2; abundance: .; v_gene: TRBV7-9; d_gene: .
CDR3nt: TGTGCCAGCAGCTTAACCTTAAGGGGTAGCGGGCATCGCACAGATACGCAGTATTTT; CDR3aa: CASSLTLRGSGHRTDTQYF; len: 19; j_gene: TRBJ2-3; abundance: .; v_gene: TRBV7-3; d_gene: TRBD2
CDR3nt: TGTGCCAGCAGACTAGCGGGAGGGTACCTCCCAGATACGCAGTATTTT; CDR3aa: CASRLAGGYLPDTQYF; len: 16; j_gene: TRBJ2-3; abundance: .; v_gene: TRBV7-8; d_gene: TRBD2
CDR3nt: TGTGCCAGTAGTATACCTTCGGACAGGTCCACTGAAGCTTTCTTT; CDR3aa: CASSIPSDRSTEAFF; len: 15; j_gene: TRBJ1-1; abundance: few; v_gene: TRBV19; d_gene: TRBD1
CDR3nt: TGTGCCAGCAGATCGGGACAGGGGGCTCTCTCTTACAATGAGCAGTTCTTC; CDR3aa: CASRSGQGALSYNEQFF; len: 17; j_gene: TRBJ2-1; abundance: .; v_gene: TRBV27; d_gene: TRBD1
CDR3nt: TGTGCCAGCAGGACTAGCTCAAGTTCCTACAATGAGCAGTTCTTC; CDR3aa: CASRTSSSSYNEQFF; len: 15; j_gene: TRBJ2-1; abundance: .; v_gene: TRBV6-1; d_gene: TRBD2
CDR3nt: TGTGCCAGCAGCCGCTTAGAGGGCTACGAGCAGTACTTC; CDR3aa: CASSRLEGYEQYF; len: 13; j_gene: TRBJ2-7; abundance: many; v_gene: TRBV12-3/TRBV12-4; d_gene: .
CDR3nt: TGTGCCAGCAGCTCTGGACGGGGGAACACCGGGGAGCTGTTTTTT; CDR3aa: CASSSGRGNTGELFF; len: 15; j_gene: TRBJ2-2; abundance: .; v_gene: TRBV7-2; d_gene: .
CDR3nt: TGTGCCAGCAGCTCAGCGGCGTTTGGAATCTCCTACGAGCAGTACTTC; CDR3aa: CASSSAAFGISYEQYF; len: 16; j_gene: TRBJ2-7; abundance: .; v_gene: TRBV7-2; d_gene: .
CDR3nt: TGTGCCAGCAGCCAAGTAGGCGGGAGCCAGTTCTTC; CDR3aa: CASSQVGGSQFF; len: 12; j_gene: TRBJ2-1; abundance: .; v_gene: TRBV3-1; d_gene: TRBD2
CDR3nt: TGTGCCAGCAGCTTGGACAGTGTCACAGATACGCAGTATTTT; CDR3aa: CASSLDSVTDTQYF; len: 14; j_gene: TRBJ2-3; abundance: .; v_gene: TRBV11-2; d_gene: .
CDR3nt: TGTGCCAGCACGTCGGGCGGGAGCGGTATCTACGAGCAGTACTTC; CDR3aa: CASTSGGSGIYEQYF; len: 15; j_gene: TRBJ2-7; abundance: few; v_gene: TRBV6-2/TRBV6-3; d_gene: TRBD2
CDR3nt: TGTGCTAGTGGTTTGGGAGACAGGGGCCATGGCTACACCTTC; CDR3aa: CASGLGDRGHGYTF; len: 14; j_gene: TRBJ1-2; abundance: few; v_gene: TRBV12-5; d_gene: TRBD1
CDR3nt: TGTGCCAGCAGCGTAGAGGAAGGACTAGCGGGCTACGAGCAGTACTTC; CDR3aa: CASSVEEGLAGYEQYF; len: 16; j_gene: TRBJ2-7; abundance: .; v_gene: TRBV9; d_gene: TRBD2
CDR3nt: TGCAGTGCCCCAGTTCCAGGAGCAGGAAACAATGAGCAGTTCTTC; CDR3aa: CSAPVPGAGNNEQFF; len: 15; j_gene: TRBJ2-1; abundance: .; v_gene: TRBV20-1; d_gene: .
CDR3nt: TGTGCCAGCAGTCCTGATCAGGGACCCCACAATGAGCAGTTCTTC; CDR3aa: CASSPDQGPHNEQFF; len: 15; j_gene: TRBJ2-1; abundance: .; v_gene: TRBV12-3/TRBV12-4; d_gene: .
CDR3nt: TGTGCCAGCAGCTTAGCAACGGGGGTGTCGATTGAGACCCAGTACTTC; CDR3aa: CASSLATGVSIETQYF; len: 16; j_gene: TRBJ2-5; abundance: few; v_gene: TRBV7-9; d_gene: .
CDR3nt: TGTGCCAGCAGCCCCCTAGCGGGAGGCTCCTCCTACGAGCAGTACTTC; CDR3aa: CASSPLAGGSSYEQYF; len: 16; j_gene: TRBJ2-7; abundance: .; v_gene: TRBV4-2; d_gene: TRBD2
CDR3nt: TGTGCCAGCAGCTTGAATACGGGAGGGGGGCAGACCCAGTACTTC; CDR3aa: CASSLNTGGGQTQYF; len: 15; j_gene: TRBJ2-5; abundance: few; v_gene: TRBV5-6; d_gene: TRBD2
CDR3nt: TGTGCCAGCAGCTTAGATAGGCTAGCGGGAGTCAATGAGCAGTTCTTC; CDR3aa: CASSLDRLAGVNEQFF; len: 16; j_gene: TRBJ2-1; abundance: .; v_gene: TRBV7-2; d_gene: TRBD2
CDR3nt: TGTGCCAGCAGCTTTATGGGGGGAGAGACCCAGTACTTC; CDR3aa: CASSFMGGETQYF; len: 13; j_gene: TRBJ2-5; abundance: many; v_gene: TRBV7-9; d_gene: .
CDR3nt: TGTGCCAGCAGATCCGGGAGTAGGGCGTACCAAGAGACCCAGTACTTC; CDR3aa: CASRSGSRAYQETQYF; len: 16; j_gene: TRBJ2-5; abundance: few; v_gene: TRBV7-9; d_gene: .
CDR3nt: TGTGCCATCGCCGAGGGGGGACGAAGGGTTGACAATGAGCAGTTCTTC; CDR3aa: CAIAEGGRRVDNEQFF; len: 16; j_gene: TRBJ2-1; abundance: .; v_gene: TRBV6-2/TRBV6-3; d_gene: .
CDR3nt: TGTGCCAGCAGCAGGGGTTCGGGACAGGGGTACGAGCAGTACTTC; CDR3aa: CASSRGSGQGYEQYF; len: 15; j_gene: TRBJ2-7; abundance: .; v_gene: TRBV7-2; d_gene: TRBD1
CDR3nt: TGCGCCAGCAGTCCACAGGGGGCCGCTGAAGCTTTCTTT; CDR3aa: CASSPQGAAEAFF; len: 13; j_gene: TRBJ1-1; abundance: many; v_gene: TRBV12-3/TRBV12-4; d_gene: TRBD1
CDR3nt: TGTGCCAGCAGTTTGGTCCCGGGACAGGGGGCCCGGGAGCAGTACTTC; CDR3aa: CASSLVPGQGAREQYF; len: 16; j_gene: TRBJ2-7; abundance: few; v_gene: TRBV28; d_gene: TRBD1
CDR3nt: TGTGCCAGCAGCTTAGGCGTCGACCAAAACATTCAGTACTTC; CDR3aa: CASSLGVDQNIQYF; len: 14; j_gene: TRBJ2-4; abundance: .; v_gene: TRBV7-8; d_gene: .
CDR3nt: TGCAGTGCTAGAGCGGGGCAGGGGCTATATAGCAATCAGCCCCAGCATTTT; CDR3aa: CSARAGQGLYSNQPQHF; len: 17; j_gene: TRBJ1-5; abundance: .; v_gene: TRBV20-1; d_gene: .
CDR3nt: TGCAGTGCTAGAAACACCTATGAAAGGGAGCAGTACTTC; CDR3aa: CSARNTYEREQYF; len: 13; j_gene: TRBJ2-7; abundance: few; v_gene: TRBV20-1; d_gene: .
CDR3nt: TGTGCCAGCAGCTTGGGAGGGAGGGCCAACACCGGGGAGCTGTTTTTT; CDR3aa: CASSLGGRANTGELFF; len: 16; j_gene: TRBJ2-2; abundance: many; v_gene: TRBV5-4; d_gene: TRBD2
CDR3nt: TGCGCCACCCTCCAACAGGCTGCAACTAATGAAAAACTGTTTTTT; CDR3aa: CATLQQAATNEKLFF; len: 15; j_gene: TRBJ1-4; abundance: .; v_gene: TRBV23-1; d_gene: .
CDR3nt: TGCGCCAGCAGTTACAGGGGGCTGGGGCCCTCCTACGAGCAGTACTTC; CDR3aa: CASSYRGLGPSYEQYF; len: 16; j_gene: TRBJ2-7; abundance: few; v_gene: TRBV10-2; d_gene: TRBD1
CDR3nt: TGTGCCAGCACCCCATGGGCCAGCAATGAGCAGTTCTTC; CDR3aa: CASTPWASNEQFF; len: 13; j_gene: TRBJ2-1; abundance: .; v_gene: TRBV6-6; d_gene: .
CDR3nt: TGTGCCAGCAGTGGTCACGGGGGGGCCACTGAAGCTTTCTTT; CDR3aa: CASSGHGGATEAFF; len: 14; j_gene: TRBJ1-1; abundance: .; v_gene: TRBV25-1; d_gene: .
CDR3nt: TGCGCCAGCAGCCCCGGACCGAGGAACACTGAAGCTTTCTTT; CDR3aa: CASSPGPRNTEAFF; len: 14; j_gene: TRBJ1-1; abundance: few; v_gene: TRBV5-1; d_gene: .
CDR3nt: TGCAGTGCTAGGGTACCTAGCGACGGGGCAGATACGCAGTATTTT; CDR3aa: CSARVPSDGADTQYF; len: 15; j_gene: TRBJ2-3; abundance: .; v_gene: TRBV20-1; d_gene: .
CDR3nt: TGTGCCAGCAGCCGAGGGGGGACGGGAAGCTACGAGCAGTACTTC; CDR3aa: CASSRGGTGSYEQYF; len: 15; j_gene: TRBJ2-7; abundance: .; v_gene: TRBV7-2; d_gene: .
CDR3nt: TGTGCCAGTACCGGCCGGCCGGGGATCGGGGAGCTGTTTTTT; CDR3aa: CASTGRPGIGELFF; len: 14; j_gene: TRBJ2-2; abundance: few; v_gene: TRBV19; d_gene: .
CDR3nt: TGTGCCAGCAGCTTAGAGGGGACTAGCGGGAGAAGGAAGGATACGCAGTATTTT; CDR3aa: CASSLEGTSGRRKDTQYF; len: 18; j_gene: TRBJ2-3; abundance: few; v_gene: TRBV11-2; d_gene: TRBD2
CDR3nt: TGCAGTGCTATCTCCGGGACAGGGGTCCTTGGCTACACCTTC; CDR3aa: CSAISGTGVLGYTF; len: 14; j_gene: TRBJ1-2; abundance: few; v_gene: TRBV20-1; d_gene: TRBD1
CDR3nt: TGTGCCAGCAGCTTAGTAGGATCCGGCACTGAAGCTTTCTTT; CDR3aa: CASSLVGSGTEAFF; len: 14; j_gene: TRBJ1-1; abundance: many; v_gene: TRBV5-5; d_gene: .
CDR3nt: TGCGCCAGCAGCCCACGGACCAACGAAGAGACCCAGTACTTC; CDR3aa: CASSPRTNEETQYF; len: 14; j_gene: TRBJ2-5; abundance: few; v_gene: TRBV5-1; d_gene: .
CDR3nt: TGTGCCAGCAGTTTATGGGCTGGGGGTTCGGATCCCTACGAGCAGTACTTC; CDR3aa: CASSLWAGGSDPYEQYF; len: 17; j_gene: TRBJ2-7; abundance: .; v_gene: TRBV12-3/TRBV12-4; d_gene: .
CDR3nt: TGTGCCAGCTCACCACGGGAGAAAACGAGGGGCACCGGGGAGCTGTTTTTT; CDR3aa: CASSPREKTRGTGELFF; len: 17; j_gene: TRBJ2-2; abundance: few; v_gene: TRBV18; d_gene: .
CDR3nt: TGTGCCAGCAGCCCGGCACTAGCGGGAGTGGGTGAGCAGTTCTTC; CDR3aa: CASSPALAGVGEQFF; len: 15; j_gene: TRBJ2-1; abundance: few; v_gene: TRBV7-8; d_gene: TRBD2
CDR3nt: TGTGCCAGCAGTTTCTCCATTGCCTACGAGCAGTACTTC; CDR3aa: CASSFSIAYEQYF; len: 13; j_gene: TRBJ2-7; abundance: .; v_gene: TRBV12-3/TRBV12-4; d_gene: .
CDR3nt: TGTGCCAGCAGTTCCGGGACTGTACTCCAAGAGACCCAGTACTTC; CDR3aa: CASSSGTVLQETQYF; len: 15; j_gene: TRBJ2-5; abundance: few; v_gene: TRBV12-3/TRBV12-4; d_gene: .
CDR3nt: TGCAGCGTTGTTCACGCAGGTTCCACAGATACGCAGTATTTT; CDR3aa: CSVVHAGSTDTQYF; len: 14; j_gene: TRBJ2-3; abundance: few; v_gene: TRBV29-1; d_gene: .
CDR3nt: TGCAGTCTGAAGGGGGACAGCCCCTACGAGCAGTACTTC; CDR3aa: CSLKGDSPYEQYF; len: 13; j_gene: TRBJ2-7; abundance: few; v_gene: TRBV20-1; d_gene: TRBD1
CDR3nt: TGTGCCAGCAGTACACACCCCGGGACCGTCGGGTCCTACGAGCAGTACTTC; CDR3aa: CASSTHPGTVGSYEQYF; len: 17; j_gene: TRBJ2-7; abundance: .; v_gene: TRBV6-2/TRBV6-3; d_gene: .
CDR3nt: TGTGCCAGCAGTCAAGGGGGCGCAGAGACCCAGTACTTC; CDR3aa: CASSQGGAETQYF; len: 13; j_gene: TRBJ2-5; abundance: few; v_gene: TRBV25-1; d_gene: TRBD1
CDR3nt: TGCAGCGTTGAGTTCGTCGACAGGGGCGCTGTAGGGGCCAACGTCCTGACTTTC; CDR3aa: CSVEFVDRGAVGANVLTF; len: 18; j_gene: TRBJ2-6; abundance: .; v_gene: TRBV29-1; d_gene: TRBD1
CDR3nt: TGTGCCAGCAGCGTAGCCGGGACAGGGAAAATTAGAGGGAACACTGAAGCTTTCTTT; CDR3aa: CASSVAGTGKIRGNTEAFF; len: 19; j_gene: TRBJ1-1; abundance: .; v_gene: TRBV9; d_gene: TRBD1